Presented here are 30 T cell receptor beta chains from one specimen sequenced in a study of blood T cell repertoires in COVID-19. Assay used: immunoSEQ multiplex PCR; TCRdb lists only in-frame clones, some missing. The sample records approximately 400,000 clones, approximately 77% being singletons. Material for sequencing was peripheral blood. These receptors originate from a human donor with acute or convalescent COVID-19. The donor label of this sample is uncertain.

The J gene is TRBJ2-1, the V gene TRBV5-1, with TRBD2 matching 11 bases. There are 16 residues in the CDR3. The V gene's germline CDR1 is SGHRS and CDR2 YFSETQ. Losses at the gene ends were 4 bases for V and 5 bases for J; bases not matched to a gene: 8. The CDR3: CASSAQLAGVNNEQFF. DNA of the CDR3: TGCGCCAGCAGCGCACAACTAGCGGGGGTAAACAATGAGCAGTTCTTC.

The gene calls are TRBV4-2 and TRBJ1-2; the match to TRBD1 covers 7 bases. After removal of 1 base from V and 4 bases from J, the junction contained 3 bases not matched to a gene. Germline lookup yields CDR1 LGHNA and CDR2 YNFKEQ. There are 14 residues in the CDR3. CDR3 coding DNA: TGTGCCAGCAGCCAAGGACAGGGCGCCTATGGCTACACCTTC. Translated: CASSQGQGAYGYTF.

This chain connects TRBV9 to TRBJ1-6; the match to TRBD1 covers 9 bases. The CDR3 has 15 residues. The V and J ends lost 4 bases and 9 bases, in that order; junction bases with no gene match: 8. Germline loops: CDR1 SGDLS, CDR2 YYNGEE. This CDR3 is CASSPATGGASPLHF. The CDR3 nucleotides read TGTGCCAGCAGCCCAGCGACAGGGGGAGCTTCACCCCTCCACTTT.

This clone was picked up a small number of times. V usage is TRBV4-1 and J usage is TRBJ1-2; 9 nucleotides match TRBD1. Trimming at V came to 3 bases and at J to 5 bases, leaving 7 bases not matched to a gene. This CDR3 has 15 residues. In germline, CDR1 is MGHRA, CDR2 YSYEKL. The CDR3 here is CASSQTGGPGYGYTF. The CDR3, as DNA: TGCGCCAGCAGCCAGACAGGGGGACCGGGGTATGGCTACACCTTC.

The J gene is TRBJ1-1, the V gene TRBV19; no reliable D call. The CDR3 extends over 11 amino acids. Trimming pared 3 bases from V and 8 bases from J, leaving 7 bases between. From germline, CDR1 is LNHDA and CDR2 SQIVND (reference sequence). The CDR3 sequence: CASSMEEEAFF. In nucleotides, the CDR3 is TGTGCCAGTAGTATGGAGGAGGAAGCTTTCTTT.

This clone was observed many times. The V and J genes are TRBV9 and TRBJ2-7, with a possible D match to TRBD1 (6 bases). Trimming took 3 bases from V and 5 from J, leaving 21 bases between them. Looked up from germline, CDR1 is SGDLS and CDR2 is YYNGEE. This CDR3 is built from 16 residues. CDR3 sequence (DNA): TGTGCCAGCAGCGCACGAGGTCGAACAGGGCGCCACGAGCAGTACTTC. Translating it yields CASSARGRTGRHEQYF.

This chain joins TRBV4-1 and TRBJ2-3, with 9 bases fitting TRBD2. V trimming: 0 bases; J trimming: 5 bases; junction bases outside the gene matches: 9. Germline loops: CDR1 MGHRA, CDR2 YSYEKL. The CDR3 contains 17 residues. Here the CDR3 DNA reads TGCGCCAGCAGCCAAGATCAGGCGGGGGGGCCGGTAGATACGCAGTATTTT. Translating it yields CASSQDQAGGPVDTQYF.

Here the CDR3 DNA reads TGTGCCAGCAGCCGACAGGGAGATAATGGCATTCAGTACTTC. It is translated as CASSRQGDNGIQYF. This chain joins TRBV7-9 and TRBJ2-4; 7 bases line up with TRBD1. Germline CDR1 SEHNR, CDR2 FQNEAQ (reference sequence). The V segment lost 5 bases and the J segment 9 bases; nucleotides outside the gene matches: 10. The CDR3 spans 14 residues.

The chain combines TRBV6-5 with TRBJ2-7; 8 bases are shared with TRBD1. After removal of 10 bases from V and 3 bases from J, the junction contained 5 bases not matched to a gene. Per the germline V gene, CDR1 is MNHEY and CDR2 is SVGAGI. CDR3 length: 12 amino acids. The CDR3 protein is CATDRVSYEQYF. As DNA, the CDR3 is TGTGCCACGGACAGGGTAAGCTACGAGCAGTACTTC.

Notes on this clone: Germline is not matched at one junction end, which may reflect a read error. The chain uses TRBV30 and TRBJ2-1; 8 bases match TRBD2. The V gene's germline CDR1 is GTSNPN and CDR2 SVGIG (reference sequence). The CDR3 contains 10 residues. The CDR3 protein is CAGGYNEQFF. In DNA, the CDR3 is TGCGCGGGGGGCTACAATGAGCAGTTCTTC.

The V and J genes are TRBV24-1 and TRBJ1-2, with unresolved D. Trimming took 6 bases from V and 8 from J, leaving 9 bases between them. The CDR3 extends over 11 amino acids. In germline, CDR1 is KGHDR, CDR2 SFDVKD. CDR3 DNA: TGTGCCACCAGTTTGGGAGGGGGCTACACCTTC. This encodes CATSLGGGYTF.

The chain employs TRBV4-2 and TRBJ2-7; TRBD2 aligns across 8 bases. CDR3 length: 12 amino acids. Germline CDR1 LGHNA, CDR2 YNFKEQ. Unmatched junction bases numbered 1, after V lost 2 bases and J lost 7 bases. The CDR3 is CASSQIAGEQYF. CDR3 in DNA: TGTGCCAGCAGCCAAATAGCGGGAGAGCAGTACTTC.

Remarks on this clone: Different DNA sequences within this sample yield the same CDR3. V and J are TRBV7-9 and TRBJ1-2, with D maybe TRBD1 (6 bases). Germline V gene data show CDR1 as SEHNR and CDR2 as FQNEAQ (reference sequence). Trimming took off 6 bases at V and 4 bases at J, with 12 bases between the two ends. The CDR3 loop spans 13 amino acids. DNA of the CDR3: TGTGCCAGCAGTCTTACAGGGCCCTATGGCTACACCTTC. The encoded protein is CASSLTGPYGYTF.

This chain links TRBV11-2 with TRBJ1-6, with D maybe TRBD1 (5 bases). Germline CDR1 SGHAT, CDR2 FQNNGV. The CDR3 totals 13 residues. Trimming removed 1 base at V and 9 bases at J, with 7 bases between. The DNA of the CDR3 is TGTGCCAGCAGCTTAGCCGGGGGTTCACCCCTCCACTTT. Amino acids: CASSLAGGSPLHF.

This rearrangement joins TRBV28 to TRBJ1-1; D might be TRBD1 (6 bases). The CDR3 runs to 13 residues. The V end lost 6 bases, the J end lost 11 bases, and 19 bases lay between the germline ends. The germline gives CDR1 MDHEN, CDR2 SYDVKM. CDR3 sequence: CASRPQGIGQAFF. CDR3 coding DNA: TGTGCCAGCAGACCACAGGGAATCGGTCAGGCTTTCTTT. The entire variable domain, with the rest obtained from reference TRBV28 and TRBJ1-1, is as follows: DVKVTQSSRYLVKRTGEKVFLECVQDMDHENMFWYRQDPGLGLRLIYFSYDVKMKEKGDIPEGYSVSREKKERFSLILESASTNQTSMYLCASRPQGIGQAFFGQGTRLTVV.

CDR3 in amino acids: CAWTHQRGVNEQFF. The CDR3 DNA follows: TGTGCCTGGACGCACCAGCGGGGGGTCAATGAGCAGTTCTTC. The chain is built from TRBV30 and TRBJ2-1, with TRBD2 matching over 9 bases. The germline V gene encodes CDR1 GTSNPN and CDR2 SVGIG (reference sequence). The V gene end was trimmed by 4 bases and the J gene end by 6 bases; junction bases not matched to a gene: 7. The length of the CDR3 is 14 residues.

DNA for the CDR3: TGTGCCAGCTCTGGAGGGCATAGCAATCAGCCCCAGCATTTT. It is translated as CASSGGHSNQPQHF. The chain has TRBV28 and TRBJ1-5; D is undetermined. V was shortened by 8 bases and J by 0 bases, with 11 bases between the two germline ends. The CDR3 consists of 14 residues. Germline lookup yields CDR1 MDHEN and CDR2 SYDVKM.

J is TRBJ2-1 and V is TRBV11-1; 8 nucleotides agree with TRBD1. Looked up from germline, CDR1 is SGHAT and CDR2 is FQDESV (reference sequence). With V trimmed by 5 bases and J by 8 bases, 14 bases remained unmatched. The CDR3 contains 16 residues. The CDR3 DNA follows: TGTGCCAGCAGCACAACTGCCAGGGGGCGCAGGGATGAGCAGTTCTTC. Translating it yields CASSTTARGRRDEQFF.

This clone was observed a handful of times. The chain's CDR3 is CASSARRGSTEAFF. Written as DNA, the CDR3 is TGTGCCAGCAGCGCGCGGAGGGGTTCCACTGAAGCTTTCTTT. The chain combines TRBV5-8 with TRBJ1-1, with D possibly TRBD1 on 5 matching bases. Trimming removed 4 bases from V and 4 bases from J, with 14 bases in between. The CDR3 covers 14 residues. Germline CDR1 reads SGHTS; CDR2 reads YDEGEE. Using reference TRBV5-8 and TRBJ1-1 for the parts outside the CDR3, the full variable domain is EAGVTQSPTHLIKTRGQQATLRCSPISGHTSVYWYQQALGLGLQFLLWYDEGEERNRGNFPPRFSGRQFPNYSSELNVNALELEDSALYLCASSARRGSTEAFFGQGTRLTVV.

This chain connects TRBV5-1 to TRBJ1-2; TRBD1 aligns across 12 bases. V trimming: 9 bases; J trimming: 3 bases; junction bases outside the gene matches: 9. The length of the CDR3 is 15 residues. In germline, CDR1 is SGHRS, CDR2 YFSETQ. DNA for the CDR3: TGCGCCAACTCCGGGACAGGGGGCGTTCACTATGGCTACACCTTC. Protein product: CANSGTGGVHYGYTF.

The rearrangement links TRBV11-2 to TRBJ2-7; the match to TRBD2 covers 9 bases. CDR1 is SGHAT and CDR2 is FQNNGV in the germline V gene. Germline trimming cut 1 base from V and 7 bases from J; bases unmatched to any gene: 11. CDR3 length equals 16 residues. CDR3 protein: CASSLAPVLSGGEQYF. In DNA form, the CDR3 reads TGTGCCAGCAGCTTAGCTCCGGTCCTTAGCGGGGGTGAGCAGTACTTC. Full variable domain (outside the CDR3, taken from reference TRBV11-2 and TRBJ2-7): EAGVAQSPRYKIIEKRQSVAFWCNPISGHATLYWYQQILGQGPKLLIQFQNNGVVDDSQLPKDRFSAERLKGVDSTLKIQPAKLEDSAVYLCASSLAPVLSGGEQYFGPGTRLTVT.

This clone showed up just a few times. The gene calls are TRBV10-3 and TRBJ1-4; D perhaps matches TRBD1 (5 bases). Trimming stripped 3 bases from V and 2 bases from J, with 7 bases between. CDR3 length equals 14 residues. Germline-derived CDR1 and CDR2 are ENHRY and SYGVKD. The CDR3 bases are TGTGCCATCAGTGAAGGGACTACTAATGAAAAACTGTTTTTT. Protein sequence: CAISEGTTNEKLFF.

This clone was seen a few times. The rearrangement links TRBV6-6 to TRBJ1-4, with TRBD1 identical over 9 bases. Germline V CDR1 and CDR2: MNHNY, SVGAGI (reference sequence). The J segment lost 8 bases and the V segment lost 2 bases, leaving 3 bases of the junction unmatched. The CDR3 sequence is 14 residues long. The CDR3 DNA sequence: TGTGCCAGCAGTTACGGACAGGGGCTGGAAAAACTGTTTTTT. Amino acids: CASSYGQGLEKLFF.

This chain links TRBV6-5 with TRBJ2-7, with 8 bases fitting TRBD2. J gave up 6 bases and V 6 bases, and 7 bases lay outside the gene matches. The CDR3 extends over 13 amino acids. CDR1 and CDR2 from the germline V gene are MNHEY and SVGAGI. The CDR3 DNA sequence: TGTGCCAGCAGGATCCACACTAGCGGCGAGCAGTACTTC. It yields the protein CASRIHTSGEQYF.

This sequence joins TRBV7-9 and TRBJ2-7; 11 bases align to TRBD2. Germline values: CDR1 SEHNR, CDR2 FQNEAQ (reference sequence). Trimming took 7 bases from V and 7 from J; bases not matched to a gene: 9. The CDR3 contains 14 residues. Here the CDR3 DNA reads TGTGCCAGCAATCCGCTAGCGGGAGGAAGGGAGCAGTACTTC. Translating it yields CASNPLAGGREQYF.

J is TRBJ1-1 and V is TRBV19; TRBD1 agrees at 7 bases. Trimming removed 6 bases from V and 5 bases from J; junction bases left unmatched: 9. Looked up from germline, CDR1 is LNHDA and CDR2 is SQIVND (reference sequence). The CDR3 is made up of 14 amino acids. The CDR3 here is CASRPTGRRTEAFF. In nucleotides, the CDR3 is TGTGCCAGTAGGCCGACAGGGCGAAGGACTGAAGCTTTCTTT.

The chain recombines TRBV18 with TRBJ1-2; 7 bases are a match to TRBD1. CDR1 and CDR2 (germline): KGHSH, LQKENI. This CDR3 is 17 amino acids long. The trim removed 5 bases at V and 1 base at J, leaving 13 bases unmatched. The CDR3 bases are TGTGCCAGCTCATCGAGGGGACAGAGTCTTCTTAACTATGGCTACACCTTC. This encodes CASSSRGQSLLNYGYTF.

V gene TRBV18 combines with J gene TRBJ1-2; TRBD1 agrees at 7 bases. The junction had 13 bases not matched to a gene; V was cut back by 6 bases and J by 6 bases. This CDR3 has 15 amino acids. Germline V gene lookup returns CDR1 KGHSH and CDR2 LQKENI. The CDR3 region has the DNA TGTGCCAGCTCGCTACCCCCCAGACAGGGCCATGGCTACACCTTC. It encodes CASSLPPRQGHGYTF.

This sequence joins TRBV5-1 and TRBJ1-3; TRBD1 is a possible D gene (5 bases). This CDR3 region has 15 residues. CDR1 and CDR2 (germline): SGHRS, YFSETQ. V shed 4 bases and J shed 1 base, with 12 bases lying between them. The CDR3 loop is CASSLTVMSGNTIYF. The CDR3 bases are TGCGCCAGCAGCCTGACAGTGATGTCTGGAAACACCATATATTTT. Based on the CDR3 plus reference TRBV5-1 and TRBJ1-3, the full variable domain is KAGVTQTPRYLIKTRGQQVTLSCSPISGHRSVSWYQQTPGQGLQFLFEYFSETQRNKGNFPGRFSGRQFSNSRSEMNVSTLELGDSALYLCASSLTVMSGNTIYFGEGSWLTVV.

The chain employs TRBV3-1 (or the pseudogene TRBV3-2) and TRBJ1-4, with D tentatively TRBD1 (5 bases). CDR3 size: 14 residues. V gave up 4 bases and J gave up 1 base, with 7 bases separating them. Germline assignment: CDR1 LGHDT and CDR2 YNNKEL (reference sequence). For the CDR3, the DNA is TGTGCCAGCAGCCGGCAGGGAACTAATGAAAAACTGTTTTTT. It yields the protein CASSRQGTNEKLFF.